This TCR beta chain was sequenced during a study of cytomegalovirus exposure and HLA in healthy donors. The PCR made use of 60 Vbeta and 13 Jbeta primers. Some clones are missing from TCRdb's copy, which holds only in-frame ones; the method was immunoSEQ multiplex PCR. The table lists under 150,000 clones, roughly 78% of them singletons. Germline V CDR1 and CDR2: LNHDA, SQIVND (reference sequence). CDR3 size: 18 residues. Deletions cut 5 bases from V and 1 base from J, with 23 bases between. The V and J genes are TRBV19 and TRBJ2-5, with a possible D match to TRBD1 (6 bases). The source of this sequence is a man aged 35-49 years in good health and CMV-seropositive. Sequencing was done on a sample of PBMCs. CDR3: CASSATGPRRHSQETQYF. CDR3 in DNA: TGTGCCAGTAGTGCTACAGGGCCACGACGGCACTCCCAAGAGACCCAGTACTTC.